Given below is one TCR beta chain in context. This sample stems from a study of blood T cell repertoires in COVID-19. The wider study: T cells, B-cell-depleted T cells, or PBMCs supplied cDNA or gDNA.

In the authors' workflow: Reference gene primer amplification in the assay estimated nucleated cell counts. Profiled with immunoSEQ multiplex PCR; TCRdb holds only in-frame clones, not every one. V, J and clone size reflect that table, while D and trimming were determined from the DNA. The sample consists of about 180,000 clones, roughly 89% of them appearing once. V lost 8 bases to trimming and J lost 10 bases; unmatched junction nucleotides: 15. Germline V lookup: CDR1 MNHEY, CDR2 SMNVEV (reference sequence). The CDR3 is made up of 15 amino acids. The chain links TRBV27 to TRBJ2-1; 9 bases match TRBD1. The sequenced sample was PBMCs or T cells enriched from blood (not recorded which). This clonotype was sampled from a woman between 40 and 55 years old with acute COVID-19. The CDR3 DNA reads as TGTGCCAGCGGTTACAGGGGGCTGAGGGGCGTCGAGCAGTTCTTC. Its translation is CASGYRGLRGVEQFF.